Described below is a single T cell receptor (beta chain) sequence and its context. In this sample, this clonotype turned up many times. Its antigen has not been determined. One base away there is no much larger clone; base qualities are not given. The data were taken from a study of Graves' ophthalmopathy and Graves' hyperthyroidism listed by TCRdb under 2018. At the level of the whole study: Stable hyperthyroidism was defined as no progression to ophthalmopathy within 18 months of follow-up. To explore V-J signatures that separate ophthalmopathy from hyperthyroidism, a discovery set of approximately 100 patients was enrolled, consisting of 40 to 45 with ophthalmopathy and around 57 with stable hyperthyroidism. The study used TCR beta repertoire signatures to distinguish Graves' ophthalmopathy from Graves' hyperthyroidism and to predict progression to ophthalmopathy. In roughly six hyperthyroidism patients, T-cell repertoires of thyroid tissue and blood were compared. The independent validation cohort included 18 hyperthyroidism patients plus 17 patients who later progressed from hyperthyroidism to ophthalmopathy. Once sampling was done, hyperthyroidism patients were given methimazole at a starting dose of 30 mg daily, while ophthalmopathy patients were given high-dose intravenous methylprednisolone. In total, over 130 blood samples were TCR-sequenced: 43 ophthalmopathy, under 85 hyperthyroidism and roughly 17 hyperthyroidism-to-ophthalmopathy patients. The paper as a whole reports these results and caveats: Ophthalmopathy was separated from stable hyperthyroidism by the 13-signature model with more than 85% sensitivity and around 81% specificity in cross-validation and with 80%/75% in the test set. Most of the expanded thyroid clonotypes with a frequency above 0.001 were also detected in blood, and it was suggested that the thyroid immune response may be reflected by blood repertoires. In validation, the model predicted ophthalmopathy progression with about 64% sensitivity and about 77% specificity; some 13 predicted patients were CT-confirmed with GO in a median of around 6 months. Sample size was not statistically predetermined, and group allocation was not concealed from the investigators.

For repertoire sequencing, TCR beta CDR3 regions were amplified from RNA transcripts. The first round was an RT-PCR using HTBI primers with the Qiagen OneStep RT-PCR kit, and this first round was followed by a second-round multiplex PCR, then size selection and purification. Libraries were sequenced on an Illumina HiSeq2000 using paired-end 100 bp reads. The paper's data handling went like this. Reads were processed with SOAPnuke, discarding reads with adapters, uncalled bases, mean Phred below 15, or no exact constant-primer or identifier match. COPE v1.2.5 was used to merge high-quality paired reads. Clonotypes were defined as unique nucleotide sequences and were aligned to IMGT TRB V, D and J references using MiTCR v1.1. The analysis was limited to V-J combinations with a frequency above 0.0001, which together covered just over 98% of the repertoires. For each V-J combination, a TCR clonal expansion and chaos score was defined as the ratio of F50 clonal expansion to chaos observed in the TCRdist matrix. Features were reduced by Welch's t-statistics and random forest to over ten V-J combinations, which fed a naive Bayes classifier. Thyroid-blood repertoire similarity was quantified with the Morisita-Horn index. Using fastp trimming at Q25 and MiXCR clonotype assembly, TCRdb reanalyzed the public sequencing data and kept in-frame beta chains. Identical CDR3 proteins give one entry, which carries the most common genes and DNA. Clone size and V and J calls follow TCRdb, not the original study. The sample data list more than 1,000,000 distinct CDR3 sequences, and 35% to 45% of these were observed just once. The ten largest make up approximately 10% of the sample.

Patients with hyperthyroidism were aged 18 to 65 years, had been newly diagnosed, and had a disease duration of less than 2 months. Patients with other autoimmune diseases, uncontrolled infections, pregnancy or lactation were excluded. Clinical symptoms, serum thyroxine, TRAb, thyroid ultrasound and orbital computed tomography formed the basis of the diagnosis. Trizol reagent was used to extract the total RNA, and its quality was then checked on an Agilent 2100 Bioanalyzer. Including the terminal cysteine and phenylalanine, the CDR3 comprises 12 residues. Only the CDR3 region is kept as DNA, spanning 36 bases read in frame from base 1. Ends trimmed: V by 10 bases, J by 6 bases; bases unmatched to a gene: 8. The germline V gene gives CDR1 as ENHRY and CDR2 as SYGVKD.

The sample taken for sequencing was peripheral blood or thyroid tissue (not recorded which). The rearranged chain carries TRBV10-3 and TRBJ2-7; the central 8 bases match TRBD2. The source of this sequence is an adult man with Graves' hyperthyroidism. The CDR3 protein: CASMAGGLEQYF. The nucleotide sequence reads TGTGCCAGCATGGCGGGAGGCCTCGAGCAGTACTTC.